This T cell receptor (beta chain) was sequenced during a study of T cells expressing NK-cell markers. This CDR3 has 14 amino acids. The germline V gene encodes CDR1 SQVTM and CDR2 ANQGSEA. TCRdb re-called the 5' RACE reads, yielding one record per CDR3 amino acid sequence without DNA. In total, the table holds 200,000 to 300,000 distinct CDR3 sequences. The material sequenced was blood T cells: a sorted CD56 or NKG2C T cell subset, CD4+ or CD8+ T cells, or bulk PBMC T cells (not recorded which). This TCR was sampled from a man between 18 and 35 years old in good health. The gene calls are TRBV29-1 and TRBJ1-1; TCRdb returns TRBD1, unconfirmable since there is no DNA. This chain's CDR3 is CSVTPGHTNTEAFF.